The sequence of this TCR beta chain was determined in a study of blood T cell repertoires in COVID-19. Study in general: Acute and convalescent COVID-19 specimens originated in the United States, Italy and Spain. T cells, B-cell-depleted T cells, or PBMCs provided the cDNA or gDNA that served as material.

As originally analysed: Using reference gene primer amplification, nucleated cell counts were estimated. Produced via immunoSEQ multiplex PCR; TCRdb's table is partial and in-frame only. D and trimming were read from the DNA, whereas the V and J calls and clone size are those reported in that table. This sample yields under 300,000 clones, of which around 79% are seen a single time; around 3.2% belongs to the top ten. This clone was seen many times. Sequencing was carried out using peripheral blood. This sequence was found in a woman of 80 years or more with acute or convalescent COVID-19.

CDR3 protein: CASSTWLDLDTEAFF. CDR3 coding DNA: TGTGCCAGCAGCACCTGGTTGGACTTGGACACTGAAGCTTTCTTT. The chain joins TRBV7-9 to TRBJ1-1; D gene ambiguous. V shed 5 bases and J shed 3 bases, with 16 bases lying between them. The germline CDR1 and CDR2 sequences are SEHNR and FQNEAQ (reference sequence). The CDR3 has 15 amino acids.